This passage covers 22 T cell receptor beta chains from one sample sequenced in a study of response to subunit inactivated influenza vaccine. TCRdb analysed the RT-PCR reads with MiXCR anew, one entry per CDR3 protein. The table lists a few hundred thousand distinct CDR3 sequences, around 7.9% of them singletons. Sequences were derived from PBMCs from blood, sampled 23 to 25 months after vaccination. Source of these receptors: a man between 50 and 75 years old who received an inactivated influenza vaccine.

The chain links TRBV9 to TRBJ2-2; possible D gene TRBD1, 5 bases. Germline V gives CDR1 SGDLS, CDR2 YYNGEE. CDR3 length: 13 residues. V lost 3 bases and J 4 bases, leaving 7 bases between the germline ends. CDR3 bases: TGTGCCAGCAGCGGAAGGGGCACCGGGGAGCTGTTTTTT. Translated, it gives CASSGRGTGELFF. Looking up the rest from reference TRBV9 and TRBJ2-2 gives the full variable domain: DSGVTQTPKHLITATGQRVTLRCSPRSGDLSVYWYQQSLDQGLQFLIQYYNGEERAKGNILERFSAQQFPDLHSELNLSSLELGDSALYFCASSGRGTGELFFGEGSRLTVL.

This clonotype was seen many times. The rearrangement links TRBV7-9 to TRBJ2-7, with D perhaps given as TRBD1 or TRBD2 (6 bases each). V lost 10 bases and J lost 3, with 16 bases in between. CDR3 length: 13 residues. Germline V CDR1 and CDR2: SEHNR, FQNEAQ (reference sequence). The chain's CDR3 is CATSRDNIYEQYF. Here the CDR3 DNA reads TGTGCCACCTCGCGGGACAACATCTACGAGCAGTACTTC.

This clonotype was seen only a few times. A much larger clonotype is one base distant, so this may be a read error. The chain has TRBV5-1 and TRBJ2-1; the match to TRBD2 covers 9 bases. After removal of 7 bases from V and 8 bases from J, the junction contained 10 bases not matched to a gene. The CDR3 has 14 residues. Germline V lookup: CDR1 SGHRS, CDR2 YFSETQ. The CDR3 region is CASSEGLASYEQFF. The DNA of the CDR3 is TGCGCCAGCTCCGAGGGACTAGCAAGCTATGAGCAGTTCTTC.

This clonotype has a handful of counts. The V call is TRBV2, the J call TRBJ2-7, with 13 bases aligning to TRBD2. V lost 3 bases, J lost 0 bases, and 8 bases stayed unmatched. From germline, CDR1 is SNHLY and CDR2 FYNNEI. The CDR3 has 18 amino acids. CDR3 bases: TGTGCCAGCAGTGACCTCGGGGGACTAGCGGGAAGCTCCTACGAGCAGTACTTC. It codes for CASSDLGGLAGSSYEQYF.

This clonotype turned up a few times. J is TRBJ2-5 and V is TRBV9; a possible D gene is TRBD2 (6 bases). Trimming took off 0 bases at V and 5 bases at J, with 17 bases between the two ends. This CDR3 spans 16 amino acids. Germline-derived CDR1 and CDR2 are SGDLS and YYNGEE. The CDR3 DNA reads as TGTGCCAGCAGCGTAGGGGCTAGCGCCAGATGGGAGACCCAGTACTTC. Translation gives CASSVGASARWETQYF.

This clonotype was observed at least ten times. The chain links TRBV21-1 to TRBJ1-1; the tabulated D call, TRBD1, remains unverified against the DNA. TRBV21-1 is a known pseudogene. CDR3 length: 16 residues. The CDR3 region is CANTPDRGIGNTEAFF. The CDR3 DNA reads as TGTGCCAACACCCCGGACAGGGGAATTGGGAACACTGAAGCTTTCTTT.

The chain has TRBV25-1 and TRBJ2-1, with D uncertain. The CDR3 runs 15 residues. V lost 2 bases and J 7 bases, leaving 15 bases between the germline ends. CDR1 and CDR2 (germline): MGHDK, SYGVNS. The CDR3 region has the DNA TGTGCCAGCAGTGAAGTTGGTCGTAGTAGGAATGAGCAGTTCTTC. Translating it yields CASSEVGRSRNEQFF.

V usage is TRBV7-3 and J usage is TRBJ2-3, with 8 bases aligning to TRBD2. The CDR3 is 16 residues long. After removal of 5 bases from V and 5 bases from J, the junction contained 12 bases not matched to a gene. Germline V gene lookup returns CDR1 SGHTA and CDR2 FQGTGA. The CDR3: CASSQPQRESKDTQYF. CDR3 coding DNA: TGTGCCAGCAGCCAGCCCCAGCGGGAGTCGAAAGATACGCAGTATTTT.

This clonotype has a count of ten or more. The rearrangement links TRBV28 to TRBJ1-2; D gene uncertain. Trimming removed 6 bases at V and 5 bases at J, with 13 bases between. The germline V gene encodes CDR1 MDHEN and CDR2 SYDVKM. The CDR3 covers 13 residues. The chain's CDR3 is CASRVGSLYGYTF. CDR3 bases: TGTGCCAGCAGGGTAGGGTCCCTATATGGCTACACCTTC.

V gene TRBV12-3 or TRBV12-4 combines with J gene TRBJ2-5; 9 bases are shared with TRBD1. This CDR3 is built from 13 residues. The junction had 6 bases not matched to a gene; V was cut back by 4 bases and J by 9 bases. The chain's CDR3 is CASSSGTGLSQYF. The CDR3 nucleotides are TGTGCCAGCAGTTCCGGGACAGGGTTGTCCCAGTACTTC.

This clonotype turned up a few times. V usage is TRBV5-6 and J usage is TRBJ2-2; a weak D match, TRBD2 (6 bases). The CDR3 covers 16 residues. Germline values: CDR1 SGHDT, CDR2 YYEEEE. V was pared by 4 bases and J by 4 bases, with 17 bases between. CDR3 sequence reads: CASSPWRVRVTGELFF. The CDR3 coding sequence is TGTGCCAGCAGCCCATGGAGGGTTAGGGTCACCGGGGAGCTGTTTTTT.

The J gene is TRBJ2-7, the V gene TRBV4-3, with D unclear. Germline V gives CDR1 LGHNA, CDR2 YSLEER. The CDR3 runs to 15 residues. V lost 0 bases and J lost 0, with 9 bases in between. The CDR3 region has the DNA TGCGCCAGCAGCCAAGATATAGGGATCTCCTACGAGCAGTACTTC. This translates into CASSQDIGISYEQYF.

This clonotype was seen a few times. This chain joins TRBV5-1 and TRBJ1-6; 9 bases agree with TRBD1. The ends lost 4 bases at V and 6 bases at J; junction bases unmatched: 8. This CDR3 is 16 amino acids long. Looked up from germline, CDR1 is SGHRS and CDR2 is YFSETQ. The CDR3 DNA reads TGCGCCAGCAGCCCGTGGACAGGGGCCACTAATTCACCCCTCCACTTT. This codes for CASSPWTGATNSPLHF.

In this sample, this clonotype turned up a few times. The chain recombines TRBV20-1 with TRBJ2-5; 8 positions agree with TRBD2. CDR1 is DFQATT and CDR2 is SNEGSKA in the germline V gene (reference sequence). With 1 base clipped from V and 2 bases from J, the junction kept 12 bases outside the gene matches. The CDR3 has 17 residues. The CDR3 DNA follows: TGCAGTGCTAGAGGCTTCGACGGGAGGGCCGAACAAGAGACCCAGTACTTC. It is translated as CSARGFDGRAEQETQYF.

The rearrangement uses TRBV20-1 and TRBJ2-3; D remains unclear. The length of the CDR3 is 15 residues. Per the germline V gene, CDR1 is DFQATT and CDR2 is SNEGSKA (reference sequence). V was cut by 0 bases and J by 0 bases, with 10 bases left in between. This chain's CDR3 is CSARDRQSSTDTQYF. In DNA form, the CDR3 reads TGCAGTGCTAGAGATAGGCAGTCTAGCACAGATACGCAGTATTTT.

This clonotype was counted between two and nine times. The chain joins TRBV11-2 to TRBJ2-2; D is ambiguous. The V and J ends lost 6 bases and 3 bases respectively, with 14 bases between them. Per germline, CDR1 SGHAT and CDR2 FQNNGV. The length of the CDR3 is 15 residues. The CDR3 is CASRKPGLHTGELFF. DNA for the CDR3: TGTGCCAGCAGAAAACCCGGGCTTCACACCGGGGAGCTGTTTTTT.

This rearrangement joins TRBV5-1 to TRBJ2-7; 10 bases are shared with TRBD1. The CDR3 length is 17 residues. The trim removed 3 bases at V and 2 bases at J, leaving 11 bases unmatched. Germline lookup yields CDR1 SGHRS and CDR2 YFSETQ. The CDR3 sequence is CASSWGAGTGDPYEQYF. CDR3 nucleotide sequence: TGCGCCAGCAGCTGGGGCGCCGGGACAGGGGACCCCTACGAGCAGTACTTC.

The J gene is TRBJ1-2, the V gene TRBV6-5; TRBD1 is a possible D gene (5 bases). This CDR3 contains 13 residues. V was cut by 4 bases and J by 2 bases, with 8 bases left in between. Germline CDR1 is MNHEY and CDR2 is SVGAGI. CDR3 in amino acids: CASSSGPNYGYTF. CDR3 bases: TGTGCCAGCAGTTCGGGGCCCAACTATGGCTACACCTTC.

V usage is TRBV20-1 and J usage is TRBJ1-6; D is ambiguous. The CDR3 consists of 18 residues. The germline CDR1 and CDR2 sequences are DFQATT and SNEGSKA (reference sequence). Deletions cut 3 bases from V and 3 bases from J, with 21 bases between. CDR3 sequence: CSASPHRPPNSYNSPLHF. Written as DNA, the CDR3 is TGCAGTGCTAGTCCTCACCGGCCCCCTAACAGCTATAATTCACCCCTCCACTTT.

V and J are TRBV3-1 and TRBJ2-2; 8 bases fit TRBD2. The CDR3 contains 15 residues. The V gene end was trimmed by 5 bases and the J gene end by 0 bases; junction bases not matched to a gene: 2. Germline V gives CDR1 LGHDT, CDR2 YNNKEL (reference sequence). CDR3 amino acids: CASSNSGTNTGELFF. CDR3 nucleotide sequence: TGTGCCAGCAGCAATAGCGGGACGAACACCGGGGAGCTGTTTTTT.

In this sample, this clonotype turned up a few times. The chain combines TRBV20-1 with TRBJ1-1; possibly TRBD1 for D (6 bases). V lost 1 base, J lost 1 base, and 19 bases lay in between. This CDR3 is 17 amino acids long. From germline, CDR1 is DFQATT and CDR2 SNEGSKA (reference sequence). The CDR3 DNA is TGCAGTGCTAGAGGATCCATCATACAGGGAACGAACACTGAAGCTTTCTTT. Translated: CSARGSIIQGTNTEAFF.

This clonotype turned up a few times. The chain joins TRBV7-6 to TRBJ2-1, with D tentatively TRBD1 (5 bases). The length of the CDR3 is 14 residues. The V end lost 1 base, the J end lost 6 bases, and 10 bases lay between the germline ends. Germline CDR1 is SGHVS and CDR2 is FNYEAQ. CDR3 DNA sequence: TGTGCCAGCAGCTTAGATGCAGGGCTCAATGAGCAGTTCTTC. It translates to CASSLDAGLNEQFF.